Here is one T cell receptor beta chain with its context. Its target is not known. The data were taken from a study of cytomegalovirus exposure and HLA in healthy donors. Study-level points and caveats: TRBV6-2, TRBV6-3 and other indistinguishable V segments were excluded.

The germline V and J ends were trimmed by 4 bases and 6 bases, with 10 bases remaining between them. There are 14 residues in the CDR3. From germline, CDR1 is SNHLY and CDR2 FYNNEI. PCR used 60 Vbeta primers and 13 Jbeta primers. Generated by immunoSEQ multiplex PCR, the TCRdb table keeps only in-frame clones and is missing some. Counted here are fewer than 110,000 clones, about 84% occurring once; the ten biggest clones make up about 2.3%. Source material: PBMCs. The sequence came from a man under 40 in good health and CMV-seronegative. The chain recombines TRBV2 with TRBJ1-6; D ambiguous. The CDR3 nucleotides read TGTGCCAGCAGTGGCCCAGCGTCTAATTCACCCCTCCACTTT. It is translated as CASSGPASNSPLHF.